One T cell receptor beta chain is described in this entry. Its cognate antigen is unknown. RNA was extracted and reverse transcribed into cDNA as the sequencing template. The assay was immunoSEQ multiplex PCR, and TCRdb's table has in-frame clones only and misses some. The repertoire holds about 130,000 clones, more than 40% seen once, with around a sixth in the top ten. This sample is drawn from a study of CD8+ T cells in alopecia areata. Study details: After 6 to 18 months of tofacitinib, follow-up continued 6 months off drug.

The study's findings and limits: Alopecia totalis/universalis scalp especially showed more expanded CD8+ clones than normal scalp.

The sequenced sample was CD8+ T cells sorted from blood, obtained at week 0. The sequence came from a human donor with alopecia areata.

CDR3 residues: CASSLERGYYGYTF. CDR3 in DNA: TGTGCCAGCAGCTTAGAACGGGGTTACTATGGCTACACCTTC. The J gene is TRBJ1-2, the V gene TRBV13; unclear D gene. Germline CDR1 and CDR2: PRHDT and FYEKMQ (reference sequence). The CDR3 is 14 amino acids. The ends were cut back, 1 base at V and 3 bases at J, with 9 bases in the middle.